This record looks at one T cell receptor (beta chain) sequence and its context. Its antigen is as yet unknown. This sample stems from a study of molecular identifiers for immune sequencing clone quantification. Study in general: In the replicates, RNA derived from around 20,000 or 99,000 naive CD8 cells was divided into five parts, and four were sequenced.

General study points: Barcodes shared by identical TCR molecules could lead to underestimated sizes of highly expanded clones. Amid 940,000 or so naive cells, spiked Jurkat TCR RNA from one cell was reportedly still detectable.

In the sort, naive CD8 T cells were defined as CD8+CD4-CCR7+CD45RA+. Germline CDR1 SGHTA, CDR2 FQGTGA. This CDR3 has 14 residues. Trimming left V 5 bases short and J 2 bases short, with 11 bases between. TCRdb independently ran MiXCR on the PCR reads; one entry per CDR3 protein. The table includes tens of thousands of distinct CDR3 sequences, about 18% detected once. Sequencing was carried out using naive CD8+ T cells from blood, with Jurkat cell RNA spiked in. Subset in this sample: FACS-sorted CD8+CD4-CCR7+CD45RA+ naive T cells. The chain joins TRBV7-3 to TRBJ2-3; no clear D gene. The receptor comes from a human donor in good health. Some libraries in this study had Jurkat cell RNA spiked in. The CDR3 DNA is TGTGCCAGCAGCGTAGGGTCGTACACAGATACGCAGTATTTT. This codes for CASSVGSYTDTQYF.